This T cell receptor (beta chain) was sequenced during a study of graft-versus-host responses after intestinal transplantation. Background on the study: Isolated intestinal, liver-intestinal, or multivisceral transplants had been given to the recipients. Recipients across the board were started on anti-thymocyte globulin induction, then kept on tacrolimus and steroids for around three years.

About this clone: As yet, its antigen is unknown.

In germline, CDR1 is SGHTA, CDR2 FQGNSA. Trimming removed 1 base at V and 6 bases at J, with 6 bases between. CDR3 size: 12 residues. Sequenced by immunoSEQ multiplex PCR; TCRdb stores in-frame clones only, minus some. The sample has more than 90,000 clones, just under 95% seen once. Study-level results: GvH clones appeared in recipient marrow, some first in ileum or blood. Individuals carrying graft-donor T cell macrochimerism showed high graft-versus-host to host-versus-graft clonal ratios in allografts.

This material consisted of unstimulated CD8+ T cells sorted from spleen or lymph node cells, taken before transplant. The receptor's source is a human donor who was the organ donor for an intestinal transplant. The chain carries TRBV7-2 and TRBJ1-1; D ambiguous. CDR3 bases: TGTGCCAGCAGCTTAGGCGGTCCTGAAGCTTTCTTT. As protein: CASSLGGPEAFF.